This record concerns one T cell receptor (beta chain) sequence. Original analysis: After removing out-of-frame reads, under 2.5 million distinct TCRbeta sequences remained. Clones were sequenced by immunoSEQ multiplex PCR, and TCRdb holds only the in-frame ones, with some missing. That table gives V, J and clone size, and the DNA gave D and trimming. The table has over 45,000 clones, approximately 77% seen once. In germline, CDR1 is MNHEY, CDR2 SMNVEV (reference sequence). CDR3 length: 17 amino acids. The germline V and J ends were trimmed by 6 bases and 8 bases, with 26 bases remaining between them. The data are from a study of memory CD4+ T cells and cytomegalovirus serostatus. Single viable CD3+CD4+CD8-CD45RO+ cells were sorted as the memory CD4+ T cells.

This chain connects TRBV27 to TRBJ2-1; no reliable D call. Sequencing used memory CD4+ T cells from blood. The TCR comes from an adult in good health and CMV-seronegative. Some clones in this sample may be carry-over from other donors' samples. CDR3 region: CASSSPPFAGEVHEQFF. DNA of the CDR3: TGTGCCAGCAGCTCCCCCCCCTTCGCAGGAGAAGTGCATGAGCAGTTCTTC.